This T cell receptor beta chain was observed in a study of beta chain features in type 1 diabetes. Investigators reverse transcribed all isolated RNA, so they sequenced expressed TCRB transcripts. Using immunoSEQ multiplex PCR, the repertoire was profiled, and TCRdb retains in-frame clones only, with some absent. The sample shows 140,000 or so clones, 13% of them seen only once. This clone was seen ten or more times. Its antigen remains unidentified. Study observations and caveats: Insertions were fewer and deletions more numerous at VDJ junctions in type 1 diabetes patients. In every one of the four CD4+ subsets, TCRB CDR3s were moderately but significantly shorter in Type 1 diabetes patients.

The CDR3 is 15 amino acids. V lost 3 bases and J 0 bases, leaving 12 bases between the germline ends. Germline V gives CDR1 SGDLS, CDR2 YYNGEE. Every donor provided one heparinised blood draw, which averaged about 110 mL. Each sorted fraction was over 95% pure. The TCR originated in a man in his late teens or twenties with type 1 diabetes. V is TRBV9 and J is TRBJ1-1; no reliable D call. Source material: central memory CD4+ T cells from blood. The CDR3 region is CASSADGRMNTEAFF. Here the CDR3 DNA reads TGTGCCAGCAGCGCCGACGGGAGGATGAACACTGAAGCTTTCTTT.